A single sample gave rise to the 13 T cell receptor beta chains below, sequenced in a study of cytomegalovirus exposure and HLA in healthy donors. Both 60 Vbeta primers and 13 Jbeta primers went into the PCR. TCRdb's table, derived via immunoSEQ multiplex PCR, lists solely in-frame clones and lacks some. The table shows approximately 170,000 clones, with about 70% occurring only once. Sequencing was performed on PBMCs. These receptors came from a woman younger than 30 in good health and CMV-seropositive.

This clone is a singleton in its sample. The chain recombines TRBV9 with TRBJ2-1; 8 bases are shared with TRBD1. The CDR3 contains 16 residues. Germline V CDR1 and CDR2: SGDLS, YYNGEE. V gave up 0 bases and J gave up 8 bases; unmatched junction bases: 10. CDR3 amino acids: CASSVDAAGGGHEQFF. The DNA for the CDR3 is TGTGCCAGCAGCGTAGATGCGGCAGGGGGCGGGCATGAGCAGTTCTTC.

J is TRBJ2-3 and V is TRBV19; 8 bases are shared with TRBD1. Germline loops: CDR1 LNHDA, CDR2 SQIVND (reference sequence). There are 17 residues in the CDR3. V shed 0 bases and J 0 bases; nucleotides not matched to a gene: 5. DNA of the CDR3: TGTGCCAGTAGTATAGATGGACAGGGTCAAAGCACAGATACGCAGTATTTT. This gives the protein CASSIDGQGQSTDTQYF.

This chain connects TRBV29-1 to TRBJ1-2; D gene uncertain. The CDR3 runs 15 residues. With 3 bases removed from V and 0 bases from J, the gap between germline ends came to 14 bases. Germline assignment: CDR1 SQVTM and CDR2 ANQGSEA. CDR3 bases: TGCAGCGTTGAGGTTGTGGCAGGTACTAACTATGGCTACACCTTC. Protein sequence: CSVEVVAGTNYGYTF.

This clone showed up just a few times. V and J are TRBV27 and TRBJ1-2; the D is unclear. With 3 bases removed from V and 9 bases from J, the gap between germline ends came to 14 bases. Germline V gene sequence: CDR1 MNHEY, CDR2 SMNVEV (reference sequence). CDR3 length: 13 amino acids. The CDR3 loop reads CASSFEGRDSYTF. The DNA of the CDR3 is TGTGCCAGCAGTTTCGAAGGACGGGATAGCTACACCTTC.

The chain recombines TRBV7-6 with TRBJ2-7, with 8 bases that match TRBD2. Trimming cost V 5 bases and J 6 bases; bases outside gene matches: 6. The germline CDR1 and CDR2 sequences are SGHVS and FNYEAQ. The CDR3 contains 13 residues. The CDR3 sequence is CASSNGGASEQYF. CDR3 DNA sequence: TGTGCCAGCAGCAACGGGGGGGCTAGCGAGCAGTACTTC.

The chain uses TRBV11-2 and TRBJ2-2; a possible D gene is TRBD2 (5 bases). The CDR3 spans 15 residues. In germline, CDR1 is SGHAT, CDR2 FQNNGV. The V end lost 3 bases, the J end lost 5 bases, and 13 bases lay between the germline ends. This CDR3 is CASSFPDGVTGELFF. Here the CDR3 DNA reads TGTGCCAGCAGCTTTCCGGACGGGGTAACCGGGGAGCTGTTTTTT.

With respect to this clone: An end of the junction differs from the germline gene, which may be a read error. The chain employs TRBV5-1 and TRBJ2-7; D is unresolved. Germline CDR1 reads SGHRS; CDR2 reads YFSETQ. The CDR3 sequence is 15 residues long. This CDR3 reads CASSLELLSSHEQYF. CDR3 sequence (DNA): TGCGCCAGCAGCTTGGAACTTCTGAGCTCCCACGAGCAGTACTTC.

The CDR3 reads CASNSRTGQPNSPLHF. In DNA form, the CDR3 reads TGTGCCAGCAACAGTCGAACGGGACAGCCAAATTCACCCCTCCACTTT. The chain employs TRBV2 and TRBJ1-6; 7 positions match TRBD1. Germline V gene data show CDR1 as SNHLY and CDR2 as FYNNEI. Germline trimming cut 7 bases from V and 7 bases from J; bases unmatched to any gene: 13. CDR3 length equals 16 residues.

This chain links TRBV2 with TRBJ2-5, with 8 bases matching TRBD2. The V segment lost 10 bases and the J segment 8 bases; nucleotides outside the gene matches: 6. The CDR3 has 11 amino acids. Germline CDR1 and CDR2: SNHLY and FYNNEI. DNA of the CDR3: TGTGCCACCGGGGGGGCTGGAACCCAGTACTTC. Its protein product is CATGGAGTQYF.

V usage is TRBV5-1 and J usage is TRBJ2-3; TRBD1 is a possible D gene (6 bases). V lost 2 bases, J lost 1 base, and 11 bases lay in between. The CDR3 length is 15 residues. Germline V gene sequence: CDR1 SGHRS, CDR2 YFSETQ. CDR3 nucleotide sequence: TGCGCCAGCAGCTTCGAAGCAGGGGGCACAGATACGCAGTATTTT. Translated, it gives CASSFEAGGTDTQYF.

V usage is TRBV13 and J usage is TRBJ2-3; 12 positions match TRBD2. The V segment lost 5 bases and the J segment 3 bases; nucleotides outside the gene matches: 9. The CDR3 has 17 amino acids. CDR1 PRHDT and CDR2 FYEKMQ come from the germline V gene (reference sequence). CDR3 nucleotides: TGTGCCAGCAGCCCATACCCTAGCGGGAGGGGTACAGATACGCAGTATTTT. Translated: CASSPYPSGRGTDTQYF.

This clone was counted between two and nine times. The V and J genes are TRBV14 and TRBJ1-5; D gene ambiguous. V was pared by 4 bases and J by 7 bases, with 14 bases between. The CDR3 has 14 residues. The germline gives CDR1 SGHDN, CDR2 FVKESK. The CDR3 DNA reads as TGTGCCAGCAGCCCTACAGCCTCCGGCCAGCCCCAGCATTTT. It encodes CASSPTASGQPQHF.

This chain joins TRBV7-9 and TRBJ2-5; 9 nucleotides line up with TRBD2. Germline assignment: CDR1 SEHNR and CDR2 FQNEAQ (reference sequence). V shed 1 base, J shed 2 bases, and the junction held 2 bases outside the gene matches. CDR3 length: 15 amino acids. The CDR3 DNA follows: TGTGCCAGCAGCTTAGGCGGGAGGGGGCAAGAGACCCAGTACTTC. Translated, it gives CASSLGGRGQETQYF.